The 3 T cell receptor beta chains in this list originate from one sample, sequenced in a study of post-analysis software for immune sequencing data. Study observations and caveats: Four to six TRBV segments were more frequent in patients than controls; TRBV5-6, TRBV5-1 and TRBV20-1 belonged to this group.

Their target antigens are unknown. Unique molecular identifiers were present in the TCR beta cDNA libraries. Via MiXCR, TCRdb re-called the PCR reads, giving one row per CDR3 protein. The repertoire includes 600,000 to 700,000 distinct CDR3 sequences, 55% to 60% of them detected once, and about 11% sits in the top ten. The sequencing sample was made of blood. The receptor set was obtained from a girl aged 2 to 9 with multiple sclerosis.

The V gene is TRBV6-1, the J gene TRBJ2-1; 10 bases match TRBD2. CDR3 length: 16 residues. Germline CDR1 and CDR2: MNHNS and SASEGT. Germline trimming cut 3 bases from V and 4 bases from J; bases unmatched to any gene: 6. The CDR3 region is CASSEGTSGDYNEQFF. DNA for the CDR3: TGTGCCAGCAGTGAGGGAACTAGCGGGGATTACAATGAGCAGTTCTTC.

In this sample, this clonotype turned up a few times. This sequence joins TRBV15 and TRBJ2-7; 10 bases agree with TRBD2. Germline V CDR1 and CDR2: LNHNV, YYDKDF (reference sequence). Unmatched junction bases numbered 18, after V lost 0 bases and J lost 7 bases. The CDR3 extends over 19 amino acids. CDR3 in amino acids: CATSRDKEYGLAGVWEQYF. The CDR3 nucleotides are TGTGCCACCAGCAGAGATAAGGAGTATGGGCTAGCGGGAGTATGGGAGCAGTACTTC.

This clonotype was detected only a few times. The gene calls are TRBV6-2 or TRBV6-3 and TRBJ2-1, with D perhaps matching TRBD2 (5 bases). The germline V and J ends were trimmed by 11 bases and 5 bases, with 13 bases remaining between them. CDR3 length equals 12 residues. Germline CDR1 reads MNHEY; CDR2 reads SVGEGT. CDR3 coding DNA: TGTGCCGGAAGGCACGGGGACAATGAGCAGTTCTTC. Translation: CAGRHGDNEQFF.